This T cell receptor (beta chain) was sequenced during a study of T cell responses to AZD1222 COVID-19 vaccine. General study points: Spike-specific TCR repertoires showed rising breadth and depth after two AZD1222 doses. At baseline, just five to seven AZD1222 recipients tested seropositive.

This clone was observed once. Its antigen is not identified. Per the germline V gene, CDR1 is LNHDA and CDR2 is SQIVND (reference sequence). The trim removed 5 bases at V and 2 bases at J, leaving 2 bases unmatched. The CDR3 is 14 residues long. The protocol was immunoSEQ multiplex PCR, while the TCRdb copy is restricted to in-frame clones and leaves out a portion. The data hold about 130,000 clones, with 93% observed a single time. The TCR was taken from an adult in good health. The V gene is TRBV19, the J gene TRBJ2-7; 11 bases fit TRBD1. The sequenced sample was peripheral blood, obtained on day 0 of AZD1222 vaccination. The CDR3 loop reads CASSPGQGAYEQYF. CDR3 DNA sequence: TGTGCCAGTAGTCCGGGACAGGGGGCCTACGAGCAGTACTTC. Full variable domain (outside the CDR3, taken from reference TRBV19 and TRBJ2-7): DGGITQSPKYLFRKEGQNVTLSCEQNLNHDAMYWYRQDPGQGLRLIYYSQIVNDFQKGDIAEGYSVSREKKESFPLTVTSAQKNPTAFYLCASSPGQGAYEQYFGPGTRLTVT.